The present TCR beta chain was sequenced within a study of blood T cell repertoires in COVID-19. Germline V lookup: CDR1 SGHRS, CDR2 YFSETQ. The CDR3 spans 15 residues. With 3 bases removed from V and 0 bases from J, the gap between germline ends came to 10 bases. In the original workflow: From reference gene primer amplification, estimates of nucleated cell counts were derived. Repertoires were generated with immunoSEQ multiplex PCR, while TCRdb's copy carries only in-frame clones and drops some. V and J calls and clone size follow that table, whereas D and trimming were derived from the DNA. Of 65,000 to 70,000 clones listed, 80% to 90% were seen once; the top ten hold around 1.4%.

This rearrangement joins TRBV5-1 to TRBJ1-3, with TRBD1 as a possible D gene (6 bases). The sequencing input was peripheral blood. The receptor was isolated from an older woman with acute or convalescent COVID-19. CDR3 coding DNA: TGCGCCAGCAGCTACACAGGGTTCTCTGGAAACACCATATATTTT. Translated, it gives CASSYTGFSGNTIYF.